Each of the 2 T cell receptor beta chains below was sequenced from the same sample in a study of CD4 T cells in relation to SARS-CoV-2 and coronaviruses. These receptors' targets are unknown. The method was immunoSEQ multiplex PCR; TCRdb's version includes in-frame clones alone and lacks a portion of them. The sample carries 30,000 to 40,000 clones, under 85% recorded once. Sequenced material: memory CD4+ T cells from PBMCs, cultured in vitro. The receptor source for this set is an adult with COVID-19.

The chain combines TRBV5-4 with TRBJ2-5; 10 bases match TRBD2. After removal of 2 bases from V and 3 bases from J, the junction contained 10 bases not matched to a gene. CDR3 length: 17 residues. Germline CDR1 and CDR2: SGHNT and YYREEE (reference sequence). Here the CDR3 reads CASSLGLAGEAEETQYF. CDR3 sequence (DNA): TGTGCCAGCAGCTTAGGTCTAGCGGGGGAGGCAGAAGAGACCCAGTACTTC. The full variable domain, completed using reference TRBV5-4 and TRBJ2-5, is ETGVTQSPTHLIKTRGQQVTLRCSSQSGHNTVSWYQQALGQGPQFIFQYYREEENGRGNFPPRFSGLQFPNYSSELNVNALELDDSALYLCASSLGLAGEAEETQYFGPGTRLLVL.

The chain carries TRBV5-1 and TRBJ1-1; D uncertain. Between the trimmed V and J ends, which lost 1 base and 1 base, there was a span of 8 bases. CDR1 and CDR2 from the germline V gene are SGHRS and YFSETQ. CDR3 size: 14 residues. The CDR3 DNA is TGCGCCAGCAGCTTGACGGCAGGGAACACTGAAGCTTTCTTT. Its translation: CASSLTAGNTEAFF.